The sample holds many counts of the clone carrying this T cell receptor (beta chain). Its antigen is as yet unknown. With 10-nucleotide random UMIs included, cDNA was synthesized by 5'RACE. From 15-18 subjects, each sequencing run yielded over 160 million TCR-beta sequences. MiXCR, applied by TCRdb to the 5' RACE reads, yields one record per CDR3 protein. This table holds roughly 100,000 distinct CDR3 sequences, 10% to 14% found once. Sample time point: longitudinal time-point 3. The data belong to a study of neurological immune-mediated disorders. General observations from the study: CDR3 amino acid sequences of expanded clones were not shared across subjects, a result suggesting private repertoires in all groups. In HTLV-1-associated myelopathy, TCR clonal expansion was greatest, and in multiple sclerosis it was least, below healthy controls.

Germline values: CDR1 SGHRS, CDR2 YFSETQ. Trimming left V 0 bases short and J 6 bases short, with 13 bases between. The CDR3 has 14 amino acids. The source is a female donor with HTLV-1-associated myelopathy (HAM/TSP). This sequence joins TRBV5-1 and TRBJ2-7; possibly TRBD2 for D (5 bases). The specimen was PBMCs. The CDR3 DNA reads as TGCGCCAGCAGCTTGGTCCCGGGGTACGCCGAGCAGTACTTC. Amino acid sequence: CASSLVPGYAEQYF.